The 29 T cell receptor beta chains in this list originate from one sample, sequenced in a study of T-cell reconstitution after alpha-beta-depleted transplantation in children. Unique molecular identifiers were used to barcode this TCRbeta library. TCRdb independently ran MiXCR on the PCR reads; one entry per CDR3 protein. This sample yields 640,000 or so distinct CDR3 sequences, of which 15% to 20% are seen a single time; over 0.95% belongs to the top ten. Here the sequenced sample was PBMCs from the stem cell graft donor, taken from the stem cell graft. All receptors come from a human donor who donated a stem cell graft to a child with acute myeloid leukemia.

V usage is TRBV27 and J usage is TRBJ2-1; TRBD1 is a possible D gene (6 bases). Looked up from germline, CDR1 is MNHEY and CDR2 is SMNVEV (reference sequence). Trimming removed 3 bases at V and 15 bases at J, with 12 bases between. The CDR3 is 11 amino acids. Written as DNA, the CDR3 is TGTGCCAGCAGTTTGGGTCAGGGGTGGTTCTTC. As protein: CASSLGQGWFF.

This clonotype was seen at least ten times. The chain recombines TRBV20-1 with TRBJ1-5; D is unresolved. The germline V gene has CDR1 DFQATT and CDR2 SNEGSKA (reference sequence). The CDR3 length is 16 residues. Trimming took off 0 bases at V and 5 bases at J, with 17 bases between the two ends. CDR3 DNA sequence: TGCAGTGCTAGAGATTATAAGGCAGGAGGAGATCAGCCCCAGCATTTT. Its protein product is CSARDYKAGGDQPQHF.

This chain joins TRBV7-3 and TRBJ2-3; 12 nucleotides match TRBD2. CDR3 length: 17 amino acids. CDR1 and CDR2 from the germline V gene are SGHTA and FQGTGA. Trimming removed 0 bases from V and 1 base from J; junction bases left unmatched: 2. CDR3 loop: CASSLTRLAGGTDTQYF. In DNA form, the CDR3 reads TGTGCCAGCAGCTTAACGAGACTAGCGGGGGGCACAGATACGCAGTATTTT.

The table lists this clonotype with many counts. The V and J genes are TRBV28 and TRBJ2-1; no clear D. The V end was cut by 3 bases, the J end by 8 bases, with 5 bases between. Germline V CDR1 and CDR2: MDHEN, SYDVKM. CDR3 size: 11 residues. CDR3 protein: CASSLLHEQFF. CDR3 bases: TGTGCCAGCAGTTTGTTGCATGAGCAGTTCTTC. The full variable domain, rest sourced from reference TRBV28 and TRBJ2-1, is DVKVTQSSRYLVKRTGEKVFLECVQDMDHENMFWYRQDPGLGLRLIYFSYDVKMKEKGDIPEGYSVSREKKERFSLILESASTNQTSMYLCASSLLHEQFFGPGTRLTVL.

This clonotype came up many times. V and J are TRBV15 and TRBJ2-3; weak D call: TRBD2 (6 bases). With 3 bases removed from V and 5 bases from J, the gap between germline ends came to 12 bases. Germline CDR1 and CDR2: LNHNV and YYDKDF (reference sequence). The CDR3 loop spans 14 amino acids. The CDR3 is CATSRGTRGDTQYF. CDR3 nucleotide sequence: TGTGCCACCAGCAGGGGGACTCGAGGAGATACGCAGTATTTT.

This clonotype has only one observation. This may be a read error, as it is one base from a much larger clone. The V and J genes are TRBV10-2 and TRBJ2-3; TRBD2 matches at 8 bases. The CDR3 is 13 amino acids. Per the germline V gene, CDR1 is WSHSY and CDR2 is SAAADI. The chain's CDR3 is CASTGGGPDTQNF. The CDR3 region has the DNA TGCGCCAGCACTGGCGGGGGGCCCGATACGCAGAATTTT.

There are many counts of this clonotype. DNA for the CDR3: TGCAGTGCAAGGACAAATTCCTACGAGCAGTACTTC. Its protein product is CSARTNSYEQYF. The chain employs TRBV20-1 and TRBJ2-7, with D possibly matching TRBD1 (5 bases). The V end lost 6 bases, the J end lost 1 base, and 10 bases lay between the germline ends. The CDR3 extends over 12 amino acids. Germline CDR1 reads DFQATT; CDR2 reads SNEGSKA (reference sequence).

At least ten counts were recorded for this clonotype. The chain has TRBV5-1 and TRBJ2-2; a possible D gene is TRBD2 (5 bases). The CDR3 extends over 13 amino acids. Germline V gives CDR1 SGHRS, CDR2 YFSETQ. Trimming stripped 1 base from V and 5 bases from J, with 6 bases between. For the CDR3, the DNA is TGCGCCAGCAGCTTGACGGGAACCGGGGAGCTGTTTTTT. This translates into CASSLTGTGELFF.

The chain recombines TRBV7-2 with TRBJ1-4; D is unclear. The CDR3 is 15 amino acids. The V gene lost 5 bases and the J gene lost 6 bases, with 16 bases spanning the gap. Germline values: CDR1 SGHTA, CDR2 FQGNSA. The CDR3 DNA sequence: TGTGCCAGCAGCCAACGGCGGCGGTTATATGAAAAACTGTTTTTT. Its translation is CASSQRRRLYEKLFF.

A few counts support this clonotype. The CDR3 loop is CAWSVGGTEAFF. The CDR3 DNA sequence: TGTGCCTGGAGTGTTGGAGGCACTGAAGCTTTCTTT. The V call is TRBV30, the J call TRBJ1-1; D is undetermined. Germline-derived CDR1 and CDR2 are GTSNPN and SVGIG (reference sequence). Trimming removed 0 bases at V and 4 bases at J, with 6 bases between. There are 12 residues in the CDR3.

Notes on this clonotype: A much bigger clone sits one base away, suggesting this may be a read error. V gene TRBV12-3 or TRBV12-4 combines with J gene TRBJ1-2; possibly TRBD1 for D (6 bases). CDR3 length: 15 amino acids. V lost 7 bases and J lost 0, with 15 bases in between. The CDR3 coding sequence is TGTGCCAGCATTGCGGACAGCCTTACTAACTATGGCTACACCTTC. It translates to CASIADSLTNYGYTF.

This clonotype was seen a few times. The V and J genes are TRBV12-3 or TRBV12-4 and TRBJ1-2, with D possibly matching TRBD1 (5 bases). The CDR3 runs 16 residues. The V end was cut by 7 bases, the J end by 0 bases, with 18 bases between. CDR3: CASTSIPGKANYGYTF. The CDR3 DNA sequence: TGTGCCAGCACCTCCATCCCAGGGAAAGCTAACTATGGCTACACCTTC.

This clonotype has just a few counts. The chain carries TRBV28 and TRBJ2-7; the match to TRBD1 covers 7 bases. This CDR3 is 13 amino acids long. CDR1 is MDHEN and CDR2 is SYDVKM in the germline V gene. Unmatched junction bases numbered 8, after V lost 5 bases and J lost 7 bases. CDR3 nucleotide sequence: TGTGCCAGCAGTCAGGGCTACAGGGGTGAGCAGTACGTC. Encoded protein: CASSQGYRGEQYV.

This clonotype appeared many times. The V gene is TRBV20-1, the J gene TRBJ2-3; no firm D call. Trimming shortened V by 0 bases and J by 2 bases, and 12 bases separated the two germline ends. CDR3 size: 15 residues. Per the germline V gene, CDR1 is DFQATT and CDR2 is SNEGSKA (reference sequence). The CDR3 region is CSARDRSKITDTQYF. CDR3 coding DNA: TGCAGTGCTAGAGATCGGTCCAAGATCACAGATACGCAGTATTTT.

This clonotype turned up a few times. The junction does not match germline at one end; this may be a read error. The rearrangement joins TRBV7-2 to TRBJ2-1; D assignment may be TRBD1 or TRBD2 (7 bases each). Germline CDR1 and CDR2: SGHTA and FQGNSA. The CDR3 extends over 16 amino acids. The CDR3 region is CPSSLGPGGVYNEQFF. CDR3 nucleotide sequence: TGTCCCAGCAGCTTAGGTCCAGGGGGGGTTTACAATGAGCAGTTCTTC.

This clonotype came up a few times. V gene TRBV9 combines with J gene TRBJ2-2; TRBD2 is a possible D gene (5 bases). The CDR3 runs 14 residues. Germline V gene sequence: CDR1 SGDLS, CDR2 YYNGEE. V was trimmed by 6 bases and J by 3 bases, leaving 12 bases between them. CDR3: CASTEGPDTGELFF. CDR3 bases: TGTGCCAGCACCGAGGGTCCGGACACCGGGGAGCTGTTTTTT.

This clonotype was seen many times. The chain uses TRBV5-6 and TRBJ2-7; D possibly matches TRBD1 or TRBD2 (6 bases each). Germline values: CDR1 SGHDT, CDR2 YYEEEE. V was cut by 7 bases and J by 2 bases, with 13 bases left in between. This CDR3 contains 13 residues. The CDR3 protein is CASWNREAYEQYF. CDR3 DNA: TGTGCCAGCTGGAACAGGGAGGCCTACGAGCAGTACTTC.

In its sample, this clonotype was seen a few times. The chain carries TRBV20-1 and TRBJ2-6, with TRBD1 as a possible D gene (5 bases). V was pared by 2 bases and J by 0 bases, with 20 bases between. The CDR3 sequence is 19 residues long. CDR1 is DFQATT and CDR2 is SNEGSKA in the germline V gene (reference sequence). DNA for the CDR3: TGCAGTGCTAGATCAAGCAGGGCGATTAGTCTCTCTGGGGCCAACGTCCTGACTTTC. It encodes CSARSSRAISLSGANVLTF.

In this sample, this clonotype turned up many times. The rearrangement links TRBV20-1 to TRBJ2-1; TRBD2 aligns across 14 bases. Germline V gene lookup returns CDR1 DFQATT and CDR2 SNEGSKA (reference sequence). The CDR3 sequence is 17 residues long. V trimming: 6 bases; J trimming: 8 bases; junction bases outside the gene matches: 15. CDR3 protein: CSASGLAGGSKGDEQFF. The CDR3 DNA is TGCAGTGCATCTGGACTAGCGGGGGGCTCTAAGGGGGATGAGCAGTTCTTC.

This clonotype was recorded many times. This rearrangement joins TRBV20-1 to TRBJ2-1, with TRBD2 matching 8 bases. The CDR3 runs 18 residues. The junction had 17 bases not matched to a gene; V was cut back by 6 bases and J by 1 base. The germline gives CDR1 DFQATT, CDR2 SNEGSKA (reference sequence). The CDR3 is CSASSLLADLSSYNEQFF. The CDR3 nucleotides read TGCAGTGCCAGCTCTCTACTAGCGGACTTATCTTCCTACAATGAGCAGTTCTTC.

This clonotype was observed a handful of times. The J gene is TRBJ1-3, the V gene TRBV29-1; no reliable D call. CDR1 is SQVTM and CDR2 is ANQGSEA in the germline V gene. This CDR3 is built from 13 residues. The V gene lost 0 bases and the J gene lost 4 bases, with 7 bases spanning the gap. CDR3 residues: CSVEDRRGNTIYF. CDR3 DNA: TGCAGCGTTGAAGATCGCAGGGGAAACACCATATATTTT.

This clonotype was found many times. The J gene is TRBJ2-5, the V gene TRBV27; D perhaps matches TRBD2 (5 bases). The germline V gene encodes CDR1 MNHEY and CDR2 SMNVEV (reference sequence). The CDR3 sequence is 12 residues long. Trimming shortened V by 10 bases and J by 7 bases, and 16 bases separated the two germline ends. CDR3 DNA: TGTGCCACCCTGGACTCCCATCGGACCCAGTACTTC. Residues: CATLDSHRTQYF.

This chain connects TRBV10-3 to TRBJ2-7; D not certain. CDR1 and CDR2 (germline): ENHRY, SYGVKD. Trimming removed 4 bases from V and 5 bases from J, with 9 bases in between. The CDR3 loop spans 12 amino acids. The CDR3 spells CAISASPHEQYF. The CDR3, as DNA: TGTGCCATCAGTGCCTCCCCCCACGAGCAGTACTTC.

This clonotype appeared many times. The rearrangement joins TRBV20-1 to TRBJ1-5, with unresolved D. CDR3 length: 15 amino acids. Germline V gene lookup returns CDR1 DFQATT and CDR2 SNEGSKA (reference sequence). The V end was cut by 3 bases, the J end by 0 bases, with 12 bases between. In DNA form, the CDR3 reads TGCAGTGCTAGTGGTCGTAGATATAGCAATCAGCCCCAGCATTTT. Translated, it gives CSASGRRYSNQPQHF.

The chain combines TRBV19 with TRBJ1-5, with 9 nucleotides matching TRBD1. Trimming cost V 6 bases and J 6 bases; bases outside gene matches: 3. This CDR3 has 13 residues. The germline gives CDR1 LNHDA, CDR2 SQIVND (reference sequence). CDR3 DNA sequence: TGTGCCAGTAGAACAGGGGGCAGTCAGCCCCAGCATTTT. It translates to CASRTGGSQPQHF. The variable domain in full, with the rest retrieved from reference TRBV19 and TRBJ1-5, is DGGITQSPKYLFRKEGQNVTLSCEQNLNHDAMYWYRQDPGQGLRLIYYSQIVNDFQKGDIAEGYSVSREKKESFPLTVTSAQKNPTAFYLCASRTGGSQPQHFGDGTRLSIL.

This clonotype was detected only a few times. The chain combines TRBV7-8 with TRBJ1-5, with 9 nucleotides matching TRBD1. The CDR3 totals 16 residues. Germline V CDR1 and CDR2: SGHVS, FQNEAQ. V gave up 0 bases and J gave up 4 bases; unmatched junction bases: 4. CDR3 region: CASSLAGQGGNQPQHF. The CDR3, as DNA: TGTGCCAGCAGCTTAGCGGGACAGGGAGGGAATCAGCCCCAGCATTTT.

This clonotype was detected many times. The chain is built from TRBV29-1 and TRBJ2-5; no reliable D call. This CDR3 is 10 amino acids long. Deletions cut 5 bases from V and 7 bases from J, with 8 bases between. Germline V gives CDR1 SQVTM, CDR2 ANQGSEA. The CDR3 sequence is CSVLYGTQYF. DNA of the CDR3: TGCAGCGTTCTTTACGGGACCCAGTACTTC.

A few counts support this clonotype. This chain connects TRBV7-9 to TRBJ1-1; the D gene is possibly TRBD1 (6 bases). The length of the CDR3 is 14 residues. V lost 3 bases and J lost 3, with 11 bases in between. Germline lookup yields CDR1 SEHNR and CDR2 FQNEAQ (reference sequence). For the CDR3, the DNA is TGTGCCAGCAGCTTGATGGGGGCGGACACTGAAGCTTTCTTT. Protein: CASSLMGADTEAFF.

The CDR3 sequence: CASSLNSGGPYGYTF. CDR3 nucleotides: TGTGCCAGCAGCTTGAATTCCGGGGGCCCCTATGGCTACACCTTC. V gene TRBV5-8 combines with J gene TRBJ1-2; possible D gene TRBD1, 6 bases. The V gene lost 1 base and the J gene lost 4 bases, with 14 bases spanning the gap. This CDR3 comprises 15 residues. In germline, CDR1 is SGHTS, CDR2 YDEGEE.